These 15 T cell receptor beta chains share one sample of origin, sequenced in a study of shared clonotypes between healthy human individuals. This table comes from immunoSEQ multiplex PCR, and its TCRdb copy is limited to in-frame clones, with some not included. The sample holds over a million clones, around 95% seen once. Material: naive CD4+ T cells sorted from blood. Subset indicated: CD45RA+ positively selected. The receptor set was obtained from a young man in good health.

The rearrangement joins TRBV10-2 to TRBJ2-4; a weak D match, TRBD1 (6 bases). CDR3 size: 14 residues. The germline V gene encodes CDR1 WSHSY and CDR2 SAAADI. Between the trimmed V and J ends, which lost 6 bases and 0 bases, there was a span of 9 bases. CDR3 sequence: CASSLTGAKNIQYF. The CDR3 region has the DNA TGCGCCAGCAGCTTGACAGGAGCCAAAAACATTCAGTACTTC.

On this clone: Different DNA sequences within this sample yield the same CDR3. The rearrangement uses TRBV18 and TRBJ2-5; D gene ambiguous. Trimming took 8 bases from V and 4 from J, leaving 8 bases between them. There are 11 residues in the CDR3. CDR1 and CDR2 from the germline V gene are KGHSH and LQKENI. The CDR3 here is CASTGGETQYF. CDR3 sequence (DNA): TGTGCCAGCACGGGTGGAGAGACCCAGTACTTC.

The chain uses TRBV4-1 and TRBJ1-1; no definite D call. The CDR3 sequence is 15 residues long. V was trimmed by 0 bases and J by 5 bases, leaving 13 bases between them. CDR1 and CDR2 (germline): MGHRA, YSYEKL. The CDR3: CASSQEHSQRTEAFF. Here the CDR3 DNA reads TGCGCCAGCAGCCAAGAACATTCCCAAAGGACTGAAGCTTTCTTT.

The chain carries TRBV11-2 and TRBJ1-2; 8 nucleotides match TRBD1. Germline V gene data show CDR1 as SGHAT and CDR2 as FQNNGV. V shed 3 bases and J 10 bases; nucleotides not matched to a gene: 7. The CDR3 loop spans 13 amino acids. CDR3 residues: CASSFSAGGDYTF. The CDR3, as DNA: TGTGCCAGCAGCTTTTCGGCAGGGGGCGACTACACCTTC.

The V call is TRBV5-1, the J call TRBJ2-1, with 13 positions matching TRBD2. V gave up 4 bases and J gave up 0 bases; unmatched junction bases: 4. The length of the CDR3 is 17 residues. Germline V CDR1 and CDR2: SGHRS, YFSETQ. The CDR3 region is CASSLGTSGVSYNEQFF. DNA for the CDR3: TGCGCCAGCAGCCTCGGGACTAGCGGGGTCTCCTACAATGAGCAGTTCTTC.

The rearrangement joins TRBV4-1 to TRBJ2-7; tentatively, D is TRBD1 (6 bases). Deletions cut 8 bases from V and 3 bases from J, with 8 bases between. The CDR3 covers 11 residues. Germline assignment: CDR1 MGHRA and CDR2 YSYEKL. The CDR3 loop is CASGQSYEQYF. In nucleotides, the CDR3 is TGCGCCAGCGGACAGAGCTACGAGCAGTACTTC.

The chain links TRBV10-2 to TRBJ2-7; TRBD2 aligns across 9 bases. The V gene end was trimmed by 5 bases and the J gene end by 2 bases; junction bases not matched to a gene: 13. CDR3 length equals 17 residues. CDR1 and CDR2 from the germline V gene are WSHSY and SAAADI. CDR3 sequence reads: CASSSGSEREVTYEQYF. Written as DNA, the CDR3 is TGCGCCAGCAGTAGTGGGTCCGAGCGGGAGGTGACCTACGAGCAGTACTTC.

V and J are TRBV7-9 and TRBJ2-7, with D perhaps matching TRBD1 (5 bases). The CDR3 is 13 amino acids. V was shortened by 3 bases and J by 3 bases, with 9 bases between the two germline ends. In germline, CDR1 is SEHNR, CDR2 FQNEAQ (reference sequence). CDR3 coding DNA: TGTGCCAGCAGCTTTAGCAGGGACTACGAGCAGTACTTC. This translates into CASSFSRDYEQYF.

This chain connects TRBV5-6 to TRBJ2-1; D might be TRBD1 (7 bases). Trimming stripped 3 bases from V and 5 bases from J, with 21 bases between. Germline V gene lookup returns CDR1 SGHDT and CDR2 YYEEEE. The CDR3 extends over 17 amino acids. DNA of the CDR3: TGTGCCAGCAGCTCGCTTCGGGGTCCAGGGGGGAACAATGAGCAGTTCTTC. Protein: CASSSLRGPGGNNEQFF.

This rearrangement joins TRBV18 to TRBJ1-2; the D gene is possibly TRBD1 (6 bases). V was trimmed by 2 bases and J by 7 bases, leaving 23 bases between them. The germline gives CDR1 KGHSH, CDR2 LQKENI. This CDR3 region has 17 residues. CDR3 sequence: CASSPYRQDSARSGYTF. For the CDR3, the DNA is TGTGCCAGCTCACCATATAGGCAGGACAGTGCTAGGAGTGGCTACACCTTC.

V gene TRBV5-5 combines with J gene TRBJ2-2, with 9 nucleotides matching TRBD2. Germline V gene sequence: CDR1 SGHKS, CDR2 YYEKEE (reference sequence). The CDR3 consists of 16 residues. Losses at the gene ends were 0 bases for V and 4 bases for J; bases not matched to a gene: 4. The CDR3 region has the DNA TGTGCCAGCAGCTTGGCCGGCGGGAGGGCCACCGGGGAGCTGTTTTTT. Translation gives CASSLAGGRATGELFF. The full variable domain, rest sourced from reference TRBV5-5 and TRBJ2-2, is DAGVTQSPTHLIKTRGQQVTLRCSPISGHKSVSWYQQVLGQGPQFIFQYYEKEERGRGNFPDRFSARQFPNYSSELNVNALLLGDSALYLCASSLAGGRATGELFFGEGSRLTVL.

The genes are TRBV11-3 and TRBJ2-7; D is perhaps TRBD2 (6 bases). V was cut by 5 bases and J by 6 bases, with 11 bases left in between. Germline V gene lookup returns CDR1 SGHNT and CDR2 YENEEA. The CDR3 spans 12 residues. The CDR3 protein is CASSRGGAEQYF. DNA for the CDR3: TGTGCCAGCAGCCGTGGAGGGGCCGAGCAGTACTTC.

The chain is built from TRBV29-1 and TRBJ2-7; 8 positions match TRBD2. This CDR3 has 15 amino acids. The J segment lost 0 bases and the V segment lost 5 bases, leaving 9 bases of the junction unmatched. Germline CDR1 is SQVTM and CDR2 is ANQGSEA. The chain's CDR3 is CSVRISGTFSYEQYF. CDR3 DNA sequence: TGCAGCGTTCGGATTAGCGGGACCTTCTCCTACGAGCAGTACTTC.

The rearrangement uses TRBV2 and TRBJ2-1; TRBD2 matches at 10 bases. With 6 bases clipped from V and 9 bases from J, the junction kept 8 bases outside the gene matches. Germline lookup yields CDR1 SNHLY and CDR2 FYNNEI. The length of the CDR3 is 14 residues. The CDR3 loop reads CASSGNIAGGEQFF. The CDR3 DNA follows: TGTGCCAGCAGCGGGAACATAGCGGGAGGTGAGCAGTTCTTC.

The rearrangement uses TRBV15 and TRBJ2-1; no clear D. Trimming pared 0 bases from V and 9 bases from J, leaving 15 bases between. CDR3 length equals 15 residues. The germline V gene encodes CDR1 LNHNV and CDR2 YYDKDF (reference sequence). The CDR3 DNA is TGTGCCACCAGCAGAGACGGCGCAACCTTGCTTGAGCAGTTCTTC. Encoded protein: CATSRDGATLLEQFF.